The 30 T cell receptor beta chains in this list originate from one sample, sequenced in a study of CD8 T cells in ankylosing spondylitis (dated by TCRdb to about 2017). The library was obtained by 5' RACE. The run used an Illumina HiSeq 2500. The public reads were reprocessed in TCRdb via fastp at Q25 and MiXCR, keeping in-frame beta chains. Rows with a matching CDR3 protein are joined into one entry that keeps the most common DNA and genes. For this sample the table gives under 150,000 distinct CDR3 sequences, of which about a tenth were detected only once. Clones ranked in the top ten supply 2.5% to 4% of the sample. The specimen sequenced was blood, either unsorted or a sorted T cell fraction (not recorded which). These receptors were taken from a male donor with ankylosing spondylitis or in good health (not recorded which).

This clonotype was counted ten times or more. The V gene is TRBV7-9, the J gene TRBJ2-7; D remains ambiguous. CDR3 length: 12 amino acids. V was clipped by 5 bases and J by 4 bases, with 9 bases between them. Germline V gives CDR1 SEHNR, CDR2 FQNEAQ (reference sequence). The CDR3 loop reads CASSVDPYEQYF. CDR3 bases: TGTGCCAGCAGCGTCGACCCATACGAGCAGTACTTC.

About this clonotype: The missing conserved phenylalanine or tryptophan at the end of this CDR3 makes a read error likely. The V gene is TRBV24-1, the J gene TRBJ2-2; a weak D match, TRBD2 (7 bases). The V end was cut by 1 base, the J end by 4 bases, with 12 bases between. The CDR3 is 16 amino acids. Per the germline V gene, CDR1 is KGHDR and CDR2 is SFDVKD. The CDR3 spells CATSDFRGGSTGELFL. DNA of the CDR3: TGTGCCACCAGTGATTTTAGGGGGGGAAGCACCGGGGAGCTGTTTTTG.

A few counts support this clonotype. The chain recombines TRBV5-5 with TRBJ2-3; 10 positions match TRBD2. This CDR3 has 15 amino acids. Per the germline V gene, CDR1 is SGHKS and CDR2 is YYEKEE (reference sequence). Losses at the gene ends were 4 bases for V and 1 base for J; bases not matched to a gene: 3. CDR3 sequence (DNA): TGTGCCAGCAGCCCCGGACTAGCGGGCACAGATACGCAGTATTTT. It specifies CASSPGLAGTDTQYF.

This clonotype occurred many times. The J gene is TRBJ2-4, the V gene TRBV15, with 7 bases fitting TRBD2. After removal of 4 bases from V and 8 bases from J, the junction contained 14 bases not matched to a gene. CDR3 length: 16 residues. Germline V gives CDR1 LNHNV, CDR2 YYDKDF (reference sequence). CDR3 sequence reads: CATSIRLAVLTDIQYF. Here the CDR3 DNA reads TGTGCCACCAGCATCCGACTAGCTGTCTTGACTGACATTCAGTACTTC.

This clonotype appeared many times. CDR3 sequence reads: CASRTPGSTDTQYF. The CDR3 DNA reads TGTGCCAGCAGGACTCCGGGGAGCACAGATACGCAGTATTTT. The chain joins TRBV27 to TRBJ2-3; D possibly corresponds to TRBD2 (5 bases). Trimming shortened V by 6 bases and J by 0 bases, and 10 bases separated the two germline ends. CDR1 is MNHEY, CDR2 SMNVEV, per germline (reference sequence). The length of the CDR3 is 14 residues.

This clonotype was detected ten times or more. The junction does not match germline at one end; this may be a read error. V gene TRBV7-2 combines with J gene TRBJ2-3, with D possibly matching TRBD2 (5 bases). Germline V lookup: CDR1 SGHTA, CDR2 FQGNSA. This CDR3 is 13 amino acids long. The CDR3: CASSLLREDMQYF. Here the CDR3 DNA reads TGTGCCAGCAGCTTGTTGAGGGAAGATATGCAGTATTTT. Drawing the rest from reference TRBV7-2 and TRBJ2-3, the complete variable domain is GAGVSQSPSNKVTEKGKDVELRCDPISGHTALYWYRQSLGQGLEFLIYFQGNSAPDKSGLPSDRFSAERTGGSVSTLTIQRTQQEDSAVYLCASSLLREDMQYFGPGTRLTVL.

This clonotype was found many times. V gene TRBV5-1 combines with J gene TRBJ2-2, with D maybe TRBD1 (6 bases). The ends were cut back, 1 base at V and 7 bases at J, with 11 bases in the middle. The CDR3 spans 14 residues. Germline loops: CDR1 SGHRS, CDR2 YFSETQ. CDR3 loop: CASSLWGHDGELFF. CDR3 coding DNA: TGCGCCAGCAGCTTGTGGGGGCATGACGGGGAGCTGTTTTTT.

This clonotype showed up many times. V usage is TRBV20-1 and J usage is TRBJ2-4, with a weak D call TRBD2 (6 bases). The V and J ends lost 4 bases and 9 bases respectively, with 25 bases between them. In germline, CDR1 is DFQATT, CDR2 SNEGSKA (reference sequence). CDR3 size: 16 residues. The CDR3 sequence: CSATAFRDSPSGIQYF. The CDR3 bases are TGCAGTGCTACTGCCTTCAGGGACTCCCCTTCCGGCATTCAGTACTTC.

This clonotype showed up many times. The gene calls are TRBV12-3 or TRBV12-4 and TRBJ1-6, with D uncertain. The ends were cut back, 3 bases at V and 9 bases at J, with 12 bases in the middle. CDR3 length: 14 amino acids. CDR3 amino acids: CASSFAGMGSPLHF. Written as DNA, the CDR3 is TGTGCCAGCAGTTTTGCTGGGATGGGTTCACCCCTCCACTTT.

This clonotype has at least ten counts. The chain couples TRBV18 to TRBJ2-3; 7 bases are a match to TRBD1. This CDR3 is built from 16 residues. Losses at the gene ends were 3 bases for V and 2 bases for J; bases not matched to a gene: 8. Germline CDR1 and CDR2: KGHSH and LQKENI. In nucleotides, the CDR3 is TGTGCCAGCTCACCGGAACGACAGGGTCCCACAGATACGCAGTATTTT. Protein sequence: CASSPERQGPTDTQYF.

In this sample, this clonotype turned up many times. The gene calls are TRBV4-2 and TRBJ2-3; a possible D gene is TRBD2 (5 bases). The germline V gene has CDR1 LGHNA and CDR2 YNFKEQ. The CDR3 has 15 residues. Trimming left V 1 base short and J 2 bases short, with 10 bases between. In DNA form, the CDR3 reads TGTGCCAGCAGCCAAGGCGCGGGTTCCACAGATACGCAGTATTTT. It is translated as CASSQGAGSTDTQYF.

CDR3 region: CASSFPSRRSSYNEQFF. The CDR3 DNA reads as TGTGCCAGCAGCTTTCCCTCCCGACGAAGCTCCTACAATGAGCAGTTCTTC. The chain uses TRBV11-2 and TRBJ2-1; D not resolved. V dropped 3 bases and J dropped 0 bases, with 15 bases sitting between them. This CDR3 has 17 amino acids. CDR1 and CDR2 from the germline V gene are SGHAT and FQNNGV.

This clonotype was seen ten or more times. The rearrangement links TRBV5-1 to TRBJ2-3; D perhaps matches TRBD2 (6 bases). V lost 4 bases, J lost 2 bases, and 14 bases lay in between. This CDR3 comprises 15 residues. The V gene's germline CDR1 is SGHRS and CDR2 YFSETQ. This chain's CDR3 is CASSLGTSNTDTQYF. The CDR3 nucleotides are TGCGCCAGCAGCCTCGGGACTTCGAACACAGATACGCAGTATTTT.

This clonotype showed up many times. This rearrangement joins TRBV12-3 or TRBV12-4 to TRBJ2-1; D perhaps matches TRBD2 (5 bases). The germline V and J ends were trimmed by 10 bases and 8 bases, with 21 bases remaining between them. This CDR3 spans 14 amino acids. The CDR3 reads CATSKGGSFDEQFF. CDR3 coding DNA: TGTGCCACTTCCAAAGGTGGGAGTTTCGATGAGCAGTTCTTC.

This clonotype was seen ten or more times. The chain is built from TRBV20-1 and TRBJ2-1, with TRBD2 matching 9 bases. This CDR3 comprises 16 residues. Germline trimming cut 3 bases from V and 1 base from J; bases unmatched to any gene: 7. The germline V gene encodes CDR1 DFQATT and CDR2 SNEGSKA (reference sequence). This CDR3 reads CSARASGKTSYNEQFF. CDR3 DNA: TGCAGTGCTAGGGCTAGCGGGAAAACGTCCTACAATGAGCAGTTCTTC.

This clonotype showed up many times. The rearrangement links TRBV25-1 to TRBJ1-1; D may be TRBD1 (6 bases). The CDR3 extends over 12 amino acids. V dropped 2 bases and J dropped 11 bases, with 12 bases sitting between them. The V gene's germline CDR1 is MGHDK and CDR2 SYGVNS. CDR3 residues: CASSEVGGHAFF. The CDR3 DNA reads TGTGCCAGCAGTGAAGTCGGGGGGCATGCTTTCTTT. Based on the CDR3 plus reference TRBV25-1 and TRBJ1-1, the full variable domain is EADIYQTPRYLVIGTGKKITLECSQTMGHDKMYWYQQDPGMELHLIHYSYGVNSTEKGDLSSESTVSRIRTEHFPLTLESARPSHTSQYLCASSEVGGHAFFGQGTRLTVV.

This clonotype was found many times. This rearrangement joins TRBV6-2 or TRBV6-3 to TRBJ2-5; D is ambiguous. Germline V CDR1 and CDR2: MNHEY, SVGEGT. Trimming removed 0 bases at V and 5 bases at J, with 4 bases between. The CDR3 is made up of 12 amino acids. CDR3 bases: TGTGCCAGCAGTTACTCCTCGGAGACCCAGTACTTC. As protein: CASSYSSETQYF.

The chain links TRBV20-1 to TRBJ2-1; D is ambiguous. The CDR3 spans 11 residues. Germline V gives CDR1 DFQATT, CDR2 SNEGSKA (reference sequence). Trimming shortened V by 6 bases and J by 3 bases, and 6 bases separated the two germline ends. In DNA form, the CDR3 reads TGCAGTGCGAAAAGCTACAATGAGCAGTTCTTC. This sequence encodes CSAKSYNEQFF.

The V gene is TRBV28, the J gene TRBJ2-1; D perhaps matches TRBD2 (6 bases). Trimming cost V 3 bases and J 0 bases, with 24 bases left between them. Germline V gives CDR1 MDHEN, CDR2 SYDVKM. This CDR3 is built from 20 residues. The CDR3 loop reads CASSFHGLRPRVSSYNEQFF. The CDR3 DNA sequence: TGTGCCAGCAGTTTCCATGGACTAAGACCTAGGGTCAGCTCCTACAATGAGCAGTTCTTC.

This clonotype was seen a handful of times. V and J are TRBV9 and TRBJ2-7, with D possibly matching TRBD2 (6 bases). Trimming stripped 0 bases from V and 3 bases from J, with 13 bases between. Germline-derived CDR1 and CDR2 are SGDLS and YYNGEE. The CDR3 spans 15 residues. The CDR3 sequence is CASSVAAGTFYEQYF. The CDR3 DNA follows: TGTGCCAGCAGCGTAGCGGCAGGGACTTTCTACGAGCAGTACTTC.

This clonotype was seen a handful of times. The CDR3 loop is CASSTEETQYF. The CDR3 nucleotides are TGTGCCAGCTCAACGGAAGAGACCCAGTACTTC. This chain links TRBV18 with TRBJ2-5; D not certain. The CDR3 has 11 residues. Germline CDR1 is KGHSH and CDR2 is LQKENI. V was pared by 5 bases and J by 3 bases, with 4 bases between.

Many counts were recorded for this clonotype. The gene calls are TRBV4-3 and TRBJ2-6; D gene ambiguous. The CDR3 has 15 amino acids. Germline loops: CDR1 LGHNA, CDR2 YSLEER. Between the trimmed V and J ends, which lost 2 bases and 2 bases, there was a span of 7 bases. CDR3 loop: CASSQPGPGANVLTF. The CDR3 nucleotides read TGCGCCAGCAGCCAACCCGGGCCTGGGGCCAACGTCCTGACTTTC.

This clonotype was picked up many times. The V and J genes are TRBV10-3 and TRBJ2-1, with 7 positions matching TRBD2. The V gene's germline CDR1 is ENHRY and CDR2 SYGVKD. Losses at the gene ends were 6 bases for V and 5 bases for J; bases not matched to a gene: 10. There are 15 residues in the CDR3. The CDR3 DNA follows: TGTGCCATCAGCTTCCAACTTGCGGGAGACAATGAGCAGTTCTTC. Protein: CAISFQLAGDNEQFF.

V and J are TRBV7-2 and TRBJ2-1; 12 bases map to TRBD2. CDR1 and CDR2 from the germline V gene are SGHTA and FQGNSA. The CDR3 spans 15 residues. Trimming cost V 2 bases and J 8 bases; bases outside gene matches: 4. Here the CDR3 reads CASSLLAGGPDEQFF. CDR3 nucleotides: TGTGCCAGCAGCTTACTAGCGGGAGGGCCTGATGAGCAGTTCTTC.

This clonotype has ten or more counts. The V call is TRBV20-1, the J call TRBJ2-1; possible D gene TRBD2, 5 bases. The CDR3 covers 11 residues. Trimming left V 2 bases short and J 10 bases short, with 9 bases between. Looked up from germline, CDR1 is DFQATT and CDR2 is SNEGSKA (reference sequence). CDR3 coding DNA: TGCAGTGCTAGATCCGGGAAGGAGCAGTTCTTC. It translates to CSARSGKEQFF.

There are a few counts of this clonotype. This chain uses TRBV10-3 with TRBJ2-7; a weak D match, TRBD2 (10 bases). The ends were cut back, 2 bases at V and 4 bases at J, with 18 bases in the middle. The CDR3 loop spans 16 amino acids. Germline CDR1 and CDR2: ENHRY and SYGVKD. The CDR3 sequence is CAISEQLAGQGYEQYF. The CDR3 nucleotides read TGTGCCATCAGTGAGCAACTAGCGGGACAGGGTTACGAGCAGTACTTC.

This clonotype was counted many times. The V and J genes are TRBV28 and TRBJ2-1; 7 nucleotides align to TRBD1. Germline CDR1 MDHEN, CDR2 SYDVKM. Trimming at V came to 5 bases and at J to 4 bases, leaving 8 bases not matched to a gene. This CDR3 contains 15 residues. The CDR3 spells CASSPLGRGYNEQFF. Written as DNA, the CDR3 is TGTGCCAGCAGTCCCCTGGGCAGGGGGTACAATGAGCAGTTCTTC.

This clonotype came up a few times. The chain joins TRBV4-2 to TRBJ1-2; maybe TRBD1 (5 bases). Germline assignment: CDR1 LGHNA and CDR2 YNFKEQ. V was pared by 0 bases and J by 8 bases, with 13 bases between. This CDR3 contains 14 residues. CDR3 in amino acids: CASSQDMGPNGYTF. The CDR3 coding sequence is TGTGCCAGCAGCCAAGACATGGGGCCGAACGGCTACACCTTC.

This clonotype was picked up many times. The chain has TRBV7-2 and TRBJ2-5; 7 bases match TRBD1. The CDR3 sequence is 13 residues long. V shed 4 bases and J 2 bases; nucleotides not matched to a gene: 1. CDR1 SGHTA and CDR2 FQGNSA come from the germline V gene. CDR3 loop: CASSWGQQETQYF. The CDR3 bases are TGTGCCAGCAGCTGGGGACAGCAAGAGACCCAGTACTTC.

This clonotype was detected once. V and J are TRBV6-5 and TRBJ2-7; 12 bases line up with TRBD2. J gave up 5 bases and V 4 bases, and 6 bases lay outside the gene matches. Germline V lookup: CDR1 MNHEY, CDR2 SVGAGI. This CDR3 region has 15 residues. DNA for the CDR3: TGTGCCAGCAGTTGGCTAGCGGGAGGGCCCCACGAGCAGTACTTC. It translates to CASSWLAGGPHEQYF.